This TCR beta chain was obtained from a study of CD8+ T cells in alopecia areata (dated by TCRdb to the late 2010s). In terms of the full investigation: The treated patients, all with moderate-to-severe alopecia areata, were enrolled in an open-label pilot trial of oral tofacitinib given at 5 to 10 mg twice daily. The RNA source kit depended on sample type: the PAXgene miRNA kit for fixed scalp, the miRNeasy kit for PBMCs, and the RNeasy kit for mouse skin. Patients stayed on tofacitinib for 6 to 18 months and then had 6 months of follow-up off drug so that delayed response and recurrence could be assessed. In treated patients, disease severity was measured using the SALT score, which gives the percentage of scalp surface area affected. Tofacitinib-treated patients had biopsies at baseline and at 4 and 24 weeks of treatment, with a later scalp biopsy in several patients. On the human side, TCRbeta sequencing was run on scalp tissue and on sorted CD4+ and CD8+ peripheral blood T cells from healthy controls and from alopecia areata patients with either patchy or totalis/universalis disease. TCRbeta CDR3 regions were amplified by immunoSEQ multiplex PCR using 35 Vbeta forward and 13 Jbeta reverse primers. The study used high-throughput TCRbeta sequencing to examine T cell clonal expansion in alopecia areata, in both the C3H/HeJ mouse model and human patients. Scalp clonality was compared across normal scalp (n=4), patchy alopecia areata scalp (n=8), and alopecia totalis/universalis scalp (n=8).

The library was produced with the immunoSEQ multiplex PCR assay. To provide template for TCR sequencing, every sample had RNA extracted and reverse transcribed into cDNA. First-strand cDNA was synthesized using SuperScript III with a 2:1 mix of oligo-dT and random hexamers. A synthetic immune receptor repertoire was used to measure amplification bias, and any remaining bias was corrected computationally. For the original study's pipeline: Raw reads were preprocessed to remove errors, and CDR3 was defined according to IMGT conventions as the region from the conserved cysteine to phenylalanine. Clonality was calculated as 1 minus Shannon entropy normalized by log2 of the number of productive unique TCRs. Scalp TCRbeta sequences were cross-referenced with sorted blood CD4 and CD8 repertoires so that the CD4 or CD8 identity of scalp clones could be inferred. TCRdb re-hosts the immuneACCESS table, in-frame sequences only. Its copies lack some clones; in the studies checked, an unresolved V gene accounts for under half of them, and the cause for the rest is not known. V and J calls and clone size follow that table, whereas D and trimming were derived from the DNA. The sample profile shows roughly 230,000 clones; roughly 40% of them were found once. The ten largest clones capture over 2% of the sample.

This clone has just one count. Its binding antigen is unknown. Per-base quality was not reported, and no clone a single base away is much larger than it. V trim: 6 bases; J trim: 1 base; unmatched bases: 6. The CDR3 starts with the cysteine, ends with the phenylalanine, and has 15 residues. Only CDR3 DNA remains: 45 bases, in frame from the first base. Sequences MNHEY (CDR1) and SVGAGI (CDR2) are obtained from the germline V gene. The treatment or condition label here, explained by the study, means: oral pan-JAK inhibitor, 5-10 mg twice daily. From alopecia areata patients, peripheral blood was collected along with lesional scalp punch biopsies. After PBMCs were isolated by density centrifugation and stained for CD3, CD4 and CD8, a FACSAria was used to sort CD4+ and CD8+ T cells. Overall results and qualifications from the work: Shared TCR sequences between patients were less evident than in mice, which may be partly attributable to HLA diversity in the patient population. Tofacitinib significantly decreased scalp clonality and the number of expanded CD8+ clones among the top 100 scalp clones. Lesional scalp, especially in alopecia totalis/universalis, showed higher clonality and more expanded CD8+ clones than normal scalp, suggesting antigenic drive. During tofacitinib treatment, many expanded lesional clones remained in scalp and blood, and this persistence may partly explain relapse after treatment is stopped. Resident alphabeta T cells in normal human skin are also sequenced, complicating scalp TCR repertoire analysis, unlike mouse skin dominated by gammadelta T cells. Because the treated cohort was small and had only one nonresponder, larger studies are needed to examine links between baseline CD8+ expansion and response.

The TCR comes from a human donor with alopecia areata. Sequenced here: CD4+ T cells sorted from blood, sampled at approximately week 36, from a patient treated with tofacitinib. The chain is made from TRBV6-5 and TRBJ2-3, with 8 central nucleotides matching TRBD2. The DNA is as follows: TGTGCCAGCAGATATAGAGCGGGAGGCACAGATACGCAGTATTTT. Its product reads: CASRYRAGGTDTQYF.